This T cell receptor beta chain was sequenced in a study of blood T cell repertoires in COVID-19. In the study overall: In each case, the material was cDNA or gDNA derived from T cells, B-cell-depleted T cells, or PBMCs.

The protocol was immunoSEQ multiplex PCR, while the TCRdb copy is restricted to in-frame clones and leaves out a portion. This sample carries 250,000 to 300,000 clones, about 93% of them seen once, and the ten largest clones take 1% to 1.3%. CDR1 and CDR2 from the germline V gene are SGHAT and FQNNGV. CDR3 length equals 15 residues. J lost 1 base, V lost 5 bases, and 6 bases had no gene match. Input material: PBMCs or T cells enriched from blood (not recorded which). J is TRBJ2-5 and V is TRBV11-2; 8 bases align to TRBD2. The receptor was isolated from a woman in her 30s who had recovered from COVID-19. CDR3 sequence: CASSQLAGPQETQYF. The CDR3 DNA sequence: TGTGCCAGCAGCCAGCTAGCGGGCCCCCAAGAGACCCAGTACTTC.